Shown below are 27 T cell receptor beta chains from a single sample sequenced in a study of spatial heterogeneity in lung cancer. Study-wide results and limits: How many expanded intratumoral alpha and beta TCRs were present tracked the tumor mutation count, which was a count of nonsynonymous mutations.

No antigen is known for these receptors. This sample's time point: sample taken at primary tumor resection. TCRdb fed the 5' RACE reads into MiXCR, producing one record per CDR3 protein. The sample gives around 4,400 distinct CDR3 sequences, over 5% of which show up once; around a third is in the top ten. This material consisted of lung tumor tissue, taken at surgery. The receptors stem from a male donor with early-stage non-small cell lung cancer.

In this sample, this clonotype turned up many times. The genes are TRBV4-3 and TRBJ2-7, with D perhaps matching TRBD2 (5 bases). Germline V lookup: CDR1 LGHNA, CDR2 YSLEER. The CDR3 is 16 amino acids. V shed 0 bases and J shed 7 bases, with 19 bases lying between them. The CDR3 sequence is CASSQELGLVTREQYF. The CDR3 DNA sequence: TGCGCCAGCAGCCAAGAGCTGGGTCTAGTCACTAGGGAGCAGTACTTC.

This clonotype was recorded many times. The chain recombines TRBV29-1 with TRBJ2-4; 7 nucleotides match TRBD1. The germline CDR1 and CDR2 sequences are SQVTM and ANQGSEA. The V and J ends lost 6 bases and 6 bases, in that order; junction bases with no gene match: 5. The CDR3 length is 12 residues. In nucleotides, the CDR3 is TGCAGCGTCGGGACAGACCTAAACATTCAGTACTTC. Its protein product is CSVGTDLNIQYF.

This clonotype was detected many times. For the CDR3, the DNA is TGCAGTGCTAGATTGAAAGCAGGGGGAGGTCTAGAGACCCAGTACTTC. It translates to CSARLKAGGGLETQYF. This chain connects TRBV20-1 to TRBJ2-5, with D possibly matching TRBD1 (7 bases). Germline V gives CDR1 DFQATT, CDR2 SNEGSKA (reference sequence). The CDR3 contains 16 residues. V was shortened by 2 bases and J by 4 bases, with 20 bases between the two germline ends.

In its sample, this clonotype was seen many times. This sequence joins TRBV7-6 and TRBJ2-1, with D perhaps matching TRBD1 (6 bases). This CDR3 spans 14 amino acids. V was clipped by 6 bases and J by 3 bases, with 12 bases between them. The germline V gene has CDR1 SGHVS and CDR2 FNYEAQ. CDR3 region: CASSVEGVYNEQFF. CDR3 coding DNA: TGTGCCAGCAGTGTAGAGGGGGTCTACAATGAGCAGTTCTTC.

This chain connects TRBV4-2 to TRBJ2-5; perhaps TRBD1 as D (5 bases). The V end lost 7 bases, the J end lost 5 bases, and 20 bases lay between the germline ends. Germline-derived CDR1 and CDR2 are LGHNA and YNFKEQ. There are 15 residues in the CDR3. The CDR3 here is CASTASQGPGETQYF. The CDR3 DNA follows: TGTGCCAGCACCGCGTCCCAGGGTCCTGGCGAGACCCAGTACTTC.

The chain uses TRBV28 and TRBJ1-5, with a possible D match to TRBD1 (6 bases). This CDR3 is built from 15 residues. CDR1 and CDR2 from the germline V gene are MDHEN and SYDVKM. V was trimmed by 5 bases and J by 1 base, leaving 12 bases between them. CDR3 residues: CASSLRTVSNQPQHF. The CDR3 DNA is TGTGCCAGCAGTCTTAGGACAGTAAGCAATCAGCCCCAGCATTTT.

The V gene is TRBV3-1, the J gene TRBJ1-2; D remains ambiguous. This CDR3 is built from 14 residues. Looked up from germline, CDR1 is LGHDT and CDR2 is YNNKEL (reference sequence). V was pared by 0 bases and J by 5 bases, with 10 bases between. The CDR3 coding sequence is TGTGCCAGCAGCCAAGATCTACGAGGTTATGGCTACACCTTC. It encodes CASSQDLRGYGYTF.

This clonotype was picked up many times. The chain combines TRBV5-4 with TRBJ2-5; no clear D gene. This CDR3 has 13 amino acids. Germline V gene lookup returns CDR1 SGHNT and CDR2 YYREEE (reference sequence). Trimming cost V 0 bases and J 2 bases, with 5 bases left between them. In DNA form, the CDR3 reads TGTGCCAGCAGCTTGGGACCTCAAGAGACCCAGTACTTC. It encodes CASSLGPQETQYF. Full variable domain (rest looked up from reference TRBV5-4 and TRBJ2-5): ETGVTQSPTHLIKTRGQQVTLRCSSQSGHNTVSWYQQALGQGPQFIFQYYREEENGRGNFPPRFSGLQFPNYSSELNVNALELDDSALYLCASSLGPQETQYFGPGTRLLVL.

The chain couples TRBV5-1 to TRBJ2-2, with TRBD2 matching over 14 bases. Per germline, CDR1 SGHRS and CDR2 YFSETQ. The CDR3 runs to 16 residues. V was pared by 4 bases and J by 8 bases, with 7 bases of the junction left unmatched. The CDR3 nucleotides are TGCGCCAGCAGCCCGAGGACTAGCGGGAGGTCGGGGGAGCTGTTTTTT. Its translation is CASSPRTSGRSGELFF.

This clonotype was recorded at least ten times. CDR3 residues: CSARRGKETQYF. The CDR3 coding sequence is TGCAGTGCTAGGCGGGGTAAAGAGACCCAGTACTTC. The chain combines TRBV20-1 with TRBJ2-5; tentative D call: TRBD2 (6 bases). There are 12 residues in the CDR3. V was shortened by 3 bases and J by 3 bases, with 8 bases between the two germline ends. CDR1 is DFQATT, CDR2 SNEGSKA, per germline (reference sequence).

This chain links TRBV30 with TRBJ2-7; 8 bases agree with TRBD2. Per the germline V gene, CDR1 is GTSNPN and CDR2 is SVGIG (reference sequence). Trimming at V came to 0 bases and at J to 4 bases, leaving 8 bases not matched to a gene. This CDR3 has 15 residues. The CDR3: CAWSVSVSGIYEQYF. The CDR3 bases are TGTGCCTGGAGTGTATCGGTTAGCGGGATATACGAGCAGTACTTC.

This clonotype was observed a handful of times. The chain has TRBV12-3 or TRBV12-4 and TRBJ2-1; TRBD1 is a possible D gene (7 bases). Trimming took off 2 bases at V and 4 bases at J, with 21 bases between the two ends. The CDR3 has 18 residues. The CDR3 DNA reads TGTGCCAGCAGTTTAATTAGCAACGGGGGACAGCCTTACAATGAGCAGTTCTTC. Its protein product is CASSLISNGGQPYNEQFF.

This clonotype counts as medium-sized (0.01 to 0.1%). J is TRBJ1-5 and V is TRBV6-1; TRBD1 aligns across 7 bases. This CDR3 comprises 15 residues. Losses at the gene ends were 2 bases for V and 4 bases for J; bases not matched to a gene: 5. The germline V gene has CDR1 MNHNS and CDR2 SASEGT. The CDR3 protein is CASSELGGGNQPQHF. CDR3 sequence (DNA): TGTGCCAGCAGTGAACTAGGGGGCGGGAATCAGCCCCAGCATTTT.

This clonotype is termed medium-sized. The rearrangement links TRBV27 to TRBJ2-1; tentatively, D is TRBD1 (5 bases). CDR3 length: 15 residues. Germline loops: CDR1 MNHEY, CDR2 SMNVEV (reference sequence). Trimming took off 2 bases at V and 3 bases at J, with 11 bases between the two ends. CDR3 sequence (DNA): TGTGCCAGCAGTTTAGAGCAGGGATACTACAATGAGCAGTTCTTC. It is translated as CASSLEQGYYNEQFF.

This clonotype appeared many times. The genes are TRBV4-3 and TRBJ2-7; unclear D gene. The CDR3 consists of 14 residues. Per the germline V gene, CDR1 is LGHNA and CDR2 is YSLEER. Trimming removed 4 bases from V and 3 bases from J, with 13 bases in between. CDR3 sequence (DNA): TGCGCCAGCAGCCCTCCGATTCATTGCTACGAGCAGTACTTC. This codes for CASSPPIHCYEQYF.

This clonotype has ten or more counts. The rearrangement joins TRBV3-1 to TRBJ2-1; tentative D call: TRBD2 (6 bases). This CDR3 has 17 residues. Trimming pared 4 bases from V and 4 bases from J, leaving 20 bases between. The germline gives CDR1 LGHDT, CDR2 YNNKEL (reference sequence). CDR3 residues: CASSPTASANLYNEQFF. The CDR3 DNA reads TGTGCCAGCAGCCCTACGGCTAGCGCCAATTTATACAATGAGCAGTTCTTC.

This clonotype was seen repeatedly, ten times or more. The V and J genes are TRBV28 and TRBJ2-1; 9 positions agree with TRBD2. The V gene's germline CDR1 is MDHEN and CDR2 SYDVKM. The junction had 4 bases not matched to a gene; V was cut back by 2 bases and J by 5 bases. The CDR3 runs 15 residues. The DNA of the CDR3 is TGTGCCAGCAGTTTACCGGGACTAGCTAACAATGAGCAGTTCTTC. The encoded protein is CASSLPGLANNEQFF.

This clonotype was counted at least ten times. The conserved phenylalanine or tryptophan is not found at the CDR3 terminus, so this likely reflects a read error. No DNA is shown, since the ends of the CDR3 on it are uncertain; the CDR3 is the one TCRdb lists. CDR3 residues: CASSGQGINEQFFGPP. The chain combines TRBV6-6 with TRBJ2-1; the table's D call TRBD1 went unverified against the DNA. From germline, CDR1 is MNHNY and CDR2 SVGAGI (reference sequence). A total of 16 residues make up the CDR3, ends included.

This clonotype was seen repeatedly, ten times or more. The chain links TRBV30 to TRBJ1-2; no firm D call. Germline V gene sequence: CDR1 GTSNPN, CDR2 SVGIG (reference sequence). The V end lost 2 bases, the J end lost 0 bases, and 10 bases lay between the germline ends. This CDR3 spans 14 amino acids. The CDR3 nucleotides read TGTGCCTGGAGTAGTTCGCCATCTAACTATGGCTACACCTTC. This sequence encodes CAWSSSPSNYGYTF. The full variable domain, in which reference TRBV30 and TRBJ1-2 provide the parts outside the CDR3, is SQTIHQWPATLVQPVGSPLSLECTVEGTSNPNLYWYRQAAGRGLQLLFYSVGIGQISSEVPQNLSASRPQDRQFILSSKKLLLSDSGFYLCAWSSSPSNYGYTFGSGTRLTVV.

The chain carries TRBV20-1 and TRBJ2-5; D possibly uses TRBD1 or TRBD2 (5 bases each). There are 13 residues in the CDR3. V shed 4 bases and J shed 5 bases, with 14 bases lying between them. Germline V gene data show CDR1 as DFQATT and CDR2 as SNEGSKA (reference sequence). CDR3 protein: CSANRDEGETQYF. CDR3 nucleotides: TGCAGTGCTAATCGTGATGAGGGGGAGACCCAGTACTTC.

This clonotype was recorded at least ten times. The J gene is TRBJ2-5, the V gene TRBV6-6; possible D gene TRBD1, 5 bases. The V end was cut by 7 bases, the J end by 5 bases, with 14 bases between. This CDR3 has 13 amino acids. Germline CDR1 reads MNHNY; CDR2 reads SVGAGI (reference sequence). Here the CDR3 reads CASKQGAVETQYF. CDR3 bases: TGTGCCAGCAAGCAGGGTGCGGTTGAGACCCAGTACTTC.

This clonotype was observed at least ten times. The chain recombines TRBV18 with TRBJ2-3; TRBD1 might be the D (6 bases). Trimming left V 4 bases short and J 7 bases short, with 12 bases between. Germline CDR1 is KGHSH and CDR2 is LQKENI. The CDR3 has 13 residues. In DNA, the CDR3 is TGTGCCAGCTCACAAATCCAGGGGAATACGCAGTATTTT. This sequence encodes CASSQIQGNTQYF.

This clonotype was seen ten or more times. The gene calls are TRBV30 and TRBJ1-6; 7 bases map to TRBD1. V lost 0 bases and J lost 4; bases outside the gene matches: 3. CDR1 is GTSNPN, CDR2 SVGIG, per germline (reference sequence). There are 15 residues in the CDR3. This CDR3 reads CAWSVEGAYNSPLHF. In DNA, the CDR3 is TGTGCCTGGAGTGTAGAGGGGGCTTATAATTCACCCCTCCACTTT.

This clonotype was counted ten times or more. The chain carries TRBV20-1 and TRBJ1-4; 7 bases line up with TRBD1. Germline V gene data show CDR1 as DFQATT and CDR2 as SNEGSKA (reference sequence). V lost 7 bases and J lost 4; bases outside the gene matches: 6. CDR3 length: 13 residues. The CDR3 nucleotides are TGCAGTGGAAGACAGGGCAGTAATGAAAAACTGTTTTTT. Protein product: CSGRQGSNEKLFF.

At least ten counts were recorded for this clonotype. The chain joins TRBV6-5 to TRBJ2-7; D is possibly TRBD1 (6 bases). CDR1 and CDR2 (germline): MNHEY, SVGAGI. The CDR3 sequence is 15 residues long. V gave up 6 bases and J gave up 0 bases, with 15 bases separating them. DNA of the CDR3: TGTGCCAGCAGCCGCCGGGACACGATCTCCTACGAGCAGTACTTC. This encodes CASSRRDTISYEQYF.

This clonotype appeared many times. The DNA of the CDR3 is TGTGCCAGCAGCGTACAGGGGGTTCAAGAGACCCAGTACTTC. Translation: CASSVQGVQETQYF. The V gene is TRBV9, the J gene TRBJ2-5; 7 bases match TRBD1. V lost 1 base and J lost 2; bases outside the gene matches: 2. This CDR3 is built from 14 residues. The germline gives CDR1 SGDLS, CDR2 YYNGEE.

This clonotype was seen many times. The genes are TRBV5-6 and TRBJ2-1; 9 bases align to TRBD1. V lost 4 bases, J lost 3 bases, and 8 bases stayed unmatched. The germline gives CDR1 SGHDT, CDR2 YYEEEE. This CDR3 contains 16 residues. Here the CDR3 DNA reads TGTGCCAGCAGCCTCTCCGGGACAGGGTACTACAATGAGCAGTTCTTC. This translates into CASSLSGTGYYNEQFF. The full variable domain, in which reference TRBV5-6 and TRBJ2-1 provide the parts outside the CDR3, is DAGVTQSPTHLIKTRGQQVTLRCSPKSGHDTVSWYQQALGQGPQFIFQYYEEEERQRGNFPDRFSGHQFPNYSSELNVNALLLGDSALYLCASSLSGTGYYNEQFFGPGTRLTVL.